This T cell receptor (beta chain) emerged from a study of blood T cell repertoires in COVID-19. Study-wide context: Samples came from the United States, Italy and Spain, spanning acute and convalescent COVID-19. T cells, B-cell-depleted T cells, or PBMCs supplied cDNA or gDNA.

With 4 bases clipped from V and 0 bases from J, the junction kept 6 bases outside the gene matches. This CDR3 has 17 residues. Germline V CDR1 and CDR2: LNHDA, SQIVND (reference sequence). In the original workflow: Researchers report that nucleated cell counts were estimated from reference gene primer amplification. Libraries were prepared by immunoSEQ multiplex PCR; TCRdb keeps only in-frame clonotypes and omits some of them. That table is the source of V, J and clone size, and D and trimming were worked out from the DNA. The data show about 26,000 clones, with approximately 81% seen just once and roughly 34% held by the top ten.

The rearrangement joins TRBV19 to TRBJ2-6; 7 bases fit TRBD2. Material: peripheral blood. This sequence originates from a human donor in a cohort sampled during active COVID-19. The CDR3 loop is CASSNVAGDSGANVLTF. CDR3 nucleotides: TGTGCCAGTAGTAATGTAGCGGGCGACTCTGGGGCCAACGTCCTGACTTTC.